The text below deals with one TCR beta chain. This sample was taken from a study of blood T cell repertoires in COVID-19. Participants had their cohort set by participant-reported clinical history. The V and J ends lost 11 bases and 7 bases respectively, with 12 bases between them. CDR3 length: 12 amino acids. The germline V gene has CDR1 MDHEN and CDR2 SYDVKM. In the authors' workflow: Amplification of reference gene primers provided the estimated nucleated cell counts. Clones were sequenced by immunoSEQ multiplex PCR, and TCRdb holds only the in-frame ones, with some missing. For V, J and clone size, that table is used; D and trimming come from the DNA. The table lists under 300,000 clones, approximately 80% of them singletons.

This sequence was found in a man aged 35-49 years who had recovered from COVID-19. Sample: PBMCs or T cells enriched from blood (not recorded which). V is TRBV28 and J is TRBJ1-6; the D gene is possibly TRBD1 (5 bases). CDR3 region: CAVWGENSPLHF. In DNA form, the CDR3 reads TGTGCCGTGTGGGGGGAGAATTCACCCCTCCACTTT.